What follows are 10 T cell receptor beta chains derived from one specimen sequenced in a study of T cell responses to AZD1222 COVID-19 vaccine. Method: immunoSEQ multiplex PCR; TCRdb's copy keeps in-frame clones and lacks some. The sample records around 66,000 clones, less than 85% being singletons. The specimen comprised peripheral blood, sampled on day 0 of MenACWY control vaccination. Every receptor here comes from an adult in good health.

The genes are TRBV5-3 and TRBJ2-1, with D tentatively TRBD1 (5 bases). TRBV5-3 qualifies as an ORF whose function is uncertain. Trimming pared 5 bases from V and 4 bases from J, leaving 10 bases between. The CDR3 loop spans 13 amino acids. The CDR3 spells CARSPGRYNEQFF. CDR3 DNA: TGTGCCAGAAGTCCAGGGCGATACAATGAGCAGTTCTTC.

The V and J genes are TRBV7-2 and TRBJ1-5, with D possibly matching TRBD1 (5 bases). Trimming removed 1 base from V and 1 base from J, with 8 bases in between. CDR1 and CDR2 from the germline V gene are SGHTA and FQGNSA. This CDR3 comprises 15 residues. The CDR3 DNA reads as TGTGCCAGCAGCTTAGTGGGGCAGAGCAATCAGCCCCAGCATTTT. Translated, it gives CASSLVGQSNQPQHF.

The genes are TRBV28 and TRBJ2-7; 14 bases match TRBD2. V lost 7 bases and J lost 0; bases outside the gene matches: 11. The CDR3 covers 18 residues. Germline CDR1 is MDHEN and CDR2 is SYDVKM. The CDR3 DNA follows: TGTGCCAGCACTGGGGGTGGACTAGCGGGAGGTTTCTCCTACGAGCAGTACTTC. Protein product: CASTGGGLAGGFSYEQYF.

The CDR3: CASSLGTPGTDTQYF. CDR3 nucleotide sequence: TGCGCCAGCAGCTTGGGCACTCCAGGCACAGATACGCAGTATTTT. The gene calls are TRBV5-1 and TRBJ2-3; no clear D. CDR3 size: 15 residues. Trimming took off 0 bases at V and 1 base at J, with 9 bases between the two ends. The germline gives CDR1 SGHRS, CDR2 YFSETQ.

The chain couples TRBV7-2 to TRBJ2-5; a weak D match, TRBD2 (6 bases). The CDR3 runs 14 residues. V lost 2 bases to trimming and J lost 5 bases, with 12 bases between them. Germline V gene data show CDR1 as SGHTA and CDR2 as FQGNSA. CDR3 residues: CASSLSDYGETQYF. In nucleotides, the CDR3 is TGTGCCAGCAGCTTATCGGACTACGGGGAGACCCAGTACTTC.

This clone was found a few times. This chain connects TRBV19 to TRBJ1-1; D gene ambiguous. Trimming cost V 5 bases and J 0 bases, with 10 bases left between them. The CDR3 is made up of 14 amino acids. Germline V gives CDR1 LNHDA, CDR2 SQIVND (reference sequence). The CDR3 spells CASSSPSLNTEAFF. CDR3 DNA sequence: TGTGCCAGTAGTTCGCCGTCGCTGAACACTGAAGCTTTCTTT.

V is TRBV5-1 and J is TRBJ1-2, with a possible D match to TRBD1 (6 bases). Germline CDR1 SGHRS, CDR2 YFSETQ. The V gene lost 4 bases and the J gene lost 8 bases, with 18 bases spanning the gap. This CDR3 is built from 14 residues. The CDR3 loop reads CASSARPGEDGYTF. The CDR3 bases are TGCGCCAGCAGCGCAAGACCAGGGGAAGACGGCTACACCTTC. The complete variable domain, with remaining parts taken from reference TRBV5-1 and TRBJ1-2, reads KAGVTQTPRYLIKTRGQQVTLSCSPISGHRSVSWYQQTPGQGLQFLFEYFSETQRNKGNFPGRFSGRQFSNSRSEMNVSTLELGDSALYLCASSARPGEDGYTFGSGTRLTVV.

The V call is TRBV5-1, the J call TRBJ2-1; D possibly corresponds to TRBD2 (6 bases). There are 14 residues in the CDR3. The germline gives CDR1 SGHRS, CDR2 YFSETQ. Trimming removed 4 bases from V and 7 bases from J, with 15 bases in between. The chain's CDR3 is CASSPVPGLNEQFF. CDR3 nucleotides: TGCGCCAGCAGCCCGGTCCCGGGACTGAATGAGCAGTTCTTC.

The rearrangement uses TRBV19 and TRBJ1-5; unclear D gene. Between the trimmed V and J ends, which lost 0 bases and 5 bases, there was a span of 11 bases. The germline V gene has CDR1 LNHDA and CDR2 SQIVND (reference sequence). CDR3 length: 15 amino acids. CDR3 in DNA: TGTGCCAGTAGTATAGATTTCCCCATAGATCAGCCCCAGCATTTT. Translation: CASSIDFPIDQPQHF.

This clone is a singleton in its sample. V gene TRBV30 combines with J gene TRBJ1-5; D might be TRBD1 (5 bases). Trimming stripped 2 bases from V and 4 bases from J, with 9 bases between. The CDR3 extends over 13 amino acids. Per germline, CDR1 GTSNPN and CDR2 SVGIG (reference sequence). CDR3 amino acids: CAWSPGENQPQHF. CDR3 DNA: TGTGCCTGGAGTCCGGGGGAGAATCAGCCCCAGCATTTT.